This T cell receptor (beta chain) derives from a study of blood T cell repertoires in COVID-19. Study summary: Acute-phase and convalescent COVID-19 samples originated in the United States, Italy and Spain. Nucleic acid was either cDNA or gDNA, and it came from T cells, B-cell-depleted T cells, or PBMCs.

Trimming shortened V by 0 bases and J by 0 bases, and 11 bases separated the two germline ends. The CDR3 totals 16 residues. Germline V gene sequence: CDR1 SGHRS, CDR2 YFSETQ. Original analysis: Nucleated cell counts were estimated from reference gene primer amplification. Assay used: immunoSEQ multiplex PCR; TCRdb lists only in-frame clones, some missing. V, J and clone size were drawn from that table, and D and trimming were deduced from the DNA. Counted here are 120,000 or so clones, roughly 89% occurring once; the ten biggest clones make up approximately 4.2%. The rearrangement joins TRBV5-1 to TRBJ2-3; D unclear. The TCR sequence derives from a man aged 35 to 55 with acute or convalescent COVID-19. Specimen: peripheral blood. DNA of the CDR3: TGCGCCAGCAGCTTGGGTCTTTCTTCTAGCACAGATACGCAGTATTTT. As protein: CASSLGLSSSTDTQYF.